This entry describes one T cell receptor beta chain. What it binds is not known. Combining a sample-barcoded 5' primer with a J-beta primer mix, a second PCR ran for about 6 to 12 cycles. TCRdb used MiXCR to reprocess the 5' RACE reads, holding one entry per CDR3 protein. The data hold 1,100,000 or so distinct CDR3 sequences, with around 45% observed a single time. PBMCs numbering at least 6.5 million were isolated per sample. Each sample provided at least 5.5 micrograms of extracted total RNA. This entry comes from a study of blood T cells in healthy people across ages. The CDR3 has 18 residues. Germline V CDR1 and CDR2: SEHNR, FQNEAQ (reference sequence). V gave up 3 bases and J gave up 0 bases; unmatched junction bases: 5. The study's findings and limits: What prevented conclusive comparison of naive and antigen-experienced cells was that PBMCs were unsorted. In older individuals, TCR beta diversity per million T cells was lower, falling roughly linearly with age.

The chain joins TRBV7-9 to TRBJ2-6; 10 positions match TRBD2. The receptor was derived from a woman in her fifties or sixties in good health. Sequenced input: blood. The CDR3 bases are TGTGCCAGCAGCTTCGTGACTAGCGGGTTCTCTGGGGCCAACGTCCTGACTTTC. Residues: CASSFVTSGFSGANVLTF. The whole variable domain, remainder taken from reference TRBV7-9 and TRBJ2-6, is DTGVSQNPRHKITKRGQNVTFRCDPISEHNRLYWYRQTLGQGPEFLTYFQNEAQLEKSRLLSDRFSAERPKGSFSTLEIQRTEQGDSAMYLCASSFVTSGFSGANVLTFGAGSRLTVL.